The 9 T cell receptor beta chains presented below share a single source sample, sequenced in a study of human T cells and chemical hapten exposure. The sample's time point: pre-sensitization, week 0. Specified treatment: therapeutic diphenylcyclopropenone sensitization with weekly scalp DPC. MiXCR was run by TCRdb on the RACE reads, yielding one entry per CDR3 protein. This sample has under 300,000 distinct CDR3 sequences, with around 7.3% found just once. The sample was whole blood, taken in connection with sensitization to the hapten diphenylcyclopropenone (DPC). The receptors originated from a man between 18 and 29 years old with alopecia areata. Some clones in this sample may be carry-over from other donors' samples.

This clonotype turned up a few times. The rearrangement joins TRBV7-2 to TRBJ2-3; no clear D gene. This CDR3 is 19 amino acids long. V lost 5 bases to trimming and J lost 2 bases, with 26 bases between them. From germline, CDR1 is SGHTA and CDR2 FQGNSA. CDR3: CASSLPPEQWGWVTDTQYF. Here the CDR3 DNA reads TGTGCCAGCAGCCTACCCCCGGAGCAATGGGGTTGGGTCACAGATACGCAGTATTTT. Full variable domain (missing parts from reference TRBV7-2 and TRBJ2-3): GAGVSQSPSNKVTEKGKDVELRCDPISGHTALYWYRQSLGQGLEFLIYFQGNSAPDKSGLPSDRFSAERTGGSVSTLTIQRTQQEDSAVYLCASSLPPEQWGWVTDTQYFGPGTRLTVL.

V is TRBV6-2 or TRBV6-3 and J is TRBJ2-1, with 8 nucleotides matching TRBD2. V dropped 5 bases and J dropped 3; count of bases not matched to a gene: 6. This CDR3 is built from 15 residues. CDR1 and CDR2 (germline): MNHEY, SVGEGT. CDR3 protein: CASSPRGGRYNEQFF. CDR3 bases: TGTGCCAGCAGTCCCCGGGGGGGCCGCTACAATGAGCAGTTCTTC.

To note about this clonotype: The junction shows a germline mismatch at one end, possibly a read error. The chain is built from TRBV28 and TRBJ2-5, with D unresolved. From germline, CDR1 is MDHEN and CDR2 SYDVKM. The CDR3 sequence is 12 residues long. The CDR3 is CVSSLSVETQYF. For the CDR3, the DNA is TGTGTCAGCAGTTTAAGTGTTGAGACCCAGTACTTC.

The table lists this clonotype with a few counts. The rearrangement uses TRBV2 and TRBJ1-6, with 9 nucleotides matching TRBD1. CDR3 length equals 14 residues. V trimming: 9 bases; J trimming: 5 bases; junction bases outside the gene matches: 5. In germline, CDR1 is SNHLY, CDR2 FYNNEI. The CDR3 spells CASHRDRDNSPLHF. The CDR3 DNA sequence: TGTGCCAGTCACCGGGACAGGGATAATTCACCCCTCCACTTT.

This rearrangement joins TRBV7-3 to TRBJ1-1; D unresolved. The V end was cut by 5 bases, the J end by 1 base, with 8 bases between. CDR3 size: 13 residues. CDR1 and CDR2 (germline): SGHTA, FQGTGA. Here the CDR3 DNA reads TGTGCCAGCAGCGACACTCCGAACACTGAAGCTTTCTTT. Amino acid sequence: CASSDTPNTEAFF.

This clonotype showed up many times. The chain couples TRBV7-2 to TRBJ1-2, with D maybe TRBD1 (5 bases). Germline loops: CDR1 SGHTA, CDR2 FQGNSA. This CDR3 spans 13 amino acids. Trimming cost V 0 bases and J 8 bases, with 10 bases left between them. DNA for the CDR3: TGTGCCAGCAGCTTAGCGCCCAGGGACGGCTACACCTTC. The encoded protein is CASSLAPRDGYTF.

The chain combines TRBV5-6 with TRBJ2-7; unclear D gene. This CDR3 comprises 13 residues. CDR1 is SGHDT, CDR2 YYEEEE, per germline. V shed 4 bases and J shed 3 bases, with 11 bases lying between them. The DNA of the CDR3 is TGTGCCAGCAGCCCCGGGTCATTCTACGAGCAGTACTTC. It encodes CASSPGSFYEQYF.

CDR3 nucleotides: TGTGCCAGCAGCCTCGGGACAGGGGGCGGCACCGGGGAGCTGTTTTTT. Translated, it gives CASSLGTGGGTGELFF. The chain combines TRBV12-3 or TRBV12-4 with TRBJ2-2; 12 nucleotides align to TRBD1. With V trimmed by 6 bases and J by 4 bases, 6 bases remained unmatched. The CDR3 totals 16 residues.

This clonotype came up a few times. The V and J genes are TRBV7-9 and TRBJ1-4; D is possibly TRBD1 (5 bases). The germline V gene encodes CDR1 SEHNR and CDR2 FQNEAQ (reference sequence). There are 15 residues in the CDR3. Between the trimmed V and J ends, which lost 4 bases and 2 bases, there was a span of 11 bases. The CDR3 loop reads CASSSPGRTNEKLFF. CDR3 in DNA: TGTGCCAGCAGCTCGCCGGGACGGACTAATGAAAAACTGTTTTTT.